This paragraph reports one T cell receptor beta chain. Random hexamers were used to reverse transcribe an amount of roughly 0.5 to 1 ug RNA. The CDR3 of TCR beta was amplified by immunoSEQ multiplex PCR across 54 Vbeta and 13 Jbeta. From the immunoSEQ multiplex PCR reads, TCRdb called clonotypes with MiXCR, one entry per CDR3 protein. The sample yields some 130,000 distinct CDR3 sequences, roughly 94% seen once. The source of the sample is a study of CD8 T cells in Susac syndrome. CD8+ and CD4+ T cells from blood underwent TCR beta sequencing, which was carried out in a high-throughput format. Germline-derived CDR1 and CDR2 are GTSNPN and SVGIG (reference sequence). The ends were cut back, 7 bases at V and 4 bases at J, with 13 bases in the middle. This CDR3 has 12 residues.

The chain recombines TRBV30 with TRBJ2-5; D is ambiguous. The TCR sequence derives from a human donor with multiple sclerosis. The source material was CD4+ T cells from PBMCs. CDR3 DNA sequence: TGTGCCTTCCGCGACCAAATAGAGACCCAGTACTTC. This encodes CAFRDQIETQYF.